This section outlines one T cell receptor beta chain sequence together with its context. The antigen is undetermined. Profiling relied on immunoSEQ multiplex PCR, and the TCRdb table lists in-frame clones only, not all of them. This sample yields 100,000 or so clones, of which approximately 78% are seen a single time; about 25% belongs to the top ten. The entry originates in a study of radiotherapy plus CTLA-4 blockade in lung cancer. Background on the study: Of all patients, about 17% responded objectively and approximately 30% showed disease control. Broader study findings: Expansion of tumor-derived TCR clones was observed in blood after radiotherapy plus ipilimumab.

Sequencing was performed on peripheral blood, taken from a patient treated with radiotherapy plus ipilimumab. The clonotype originates from a human donor with non-small cell lung cancer that progressed on radiotherapy plus ipilimumab.

In DNA, the CDR3 is TGTGCCAGCGTTCACGCCGTACCAGAACAAAGTCGGGCCAACGTCCTGACTTTC. This translates into CASVHAVPEQSRANVLTF. V usage is TRBV5-4 and J usage is TRBJ2-6; no definite D call. CDR3 length: 18 amino acids. Germline loops: CDR1 SGHNT, CDR2 YYREEE (reference sequence). Trimming stripped 7 bases from V and 5 bases from J, with 25 bases between. The full variable domain, completed using reference TRBV5-4 and TRBJ2-6, is ETGVTQSPTHLIKTRGQQVTLRCSSQSGHNTVSWYQQALGQGPQFIFQYYREEENGRGNFPPRFSGLQFPNYSSELNVNALELDDSALYLCASVHAVPEQSRANVLTFGAGSRLTVL.